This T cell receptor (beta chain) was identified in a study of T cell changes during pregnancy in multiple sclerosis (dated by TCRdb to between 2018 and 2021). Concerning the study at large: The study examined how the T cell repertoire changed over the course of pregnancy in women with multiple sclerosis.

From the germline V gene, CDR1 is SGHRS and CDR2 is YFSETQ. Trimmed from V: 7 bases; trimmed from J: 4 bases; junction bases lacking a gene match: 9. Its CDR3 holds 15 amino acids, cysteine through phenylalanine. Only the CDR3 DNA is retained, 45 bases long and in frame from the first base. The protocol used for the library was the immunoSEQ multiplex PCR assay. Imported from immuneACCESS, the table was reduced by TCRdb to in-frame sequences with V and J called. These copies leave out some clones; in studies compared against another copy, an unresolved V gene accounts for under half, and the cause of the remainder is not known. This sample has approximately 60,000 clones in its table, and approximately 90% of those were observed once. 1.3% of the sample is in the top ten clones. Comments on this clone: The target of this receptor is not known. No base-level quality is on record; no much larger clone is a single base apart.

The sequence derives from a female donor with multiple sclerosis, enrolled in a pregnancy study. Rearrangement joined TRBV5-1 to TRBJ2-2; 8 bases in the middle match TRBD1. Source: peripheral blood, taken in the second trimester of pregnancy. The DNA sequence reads TGCGCCAGCGCGCTTCAGGGGGCCGGCACCGGGGAGCTGTTTTTT. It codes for CASALQGAGTGELFF.